This TCR beta chain stems from a study of blood T cell repertoires in COVID-19. Study-level background: Whether acute or convalescent, the COVID-19 samples came from the United States, Italy and Spain. T cells, B-cell-depleted T cells, or PBMCs supplied cDNA or gDNA.

Germline CDR1 LGHDT, CDR2 YNNKEL (reference sequence). Trimming cost V 4 bases and J 6 bases, with 12 bases left between them. The CDR3 is 14 amino acids. How the authors handled the data: How many nucleated cells were present was estimated from reference gene primer amplification. TCRdb keeps only in-frame clones here, not all; method: immunoSEQ multiplex PCR. From that table come the V and J calls and clone size; the DNA was used to work out D and trimming. The sample yields about 74,000 clones, about 91% seen once. The sequence came from a woman aged 80 or over with active or convalescent COVID-19. J is TRBJ2-2 and V is TRBV3-1 (or the pseudogene TRBV3-2); D perhaps matches TRBD1 (6 bases). The sequencing input was peripheral blood. CDR3 region: CASSPGRTAGELFF. CDR3 sequence (DNA): TGTGCCAGCAGCCCGGGCAGGACAGCCGGGGAGCTGTTTTTT.